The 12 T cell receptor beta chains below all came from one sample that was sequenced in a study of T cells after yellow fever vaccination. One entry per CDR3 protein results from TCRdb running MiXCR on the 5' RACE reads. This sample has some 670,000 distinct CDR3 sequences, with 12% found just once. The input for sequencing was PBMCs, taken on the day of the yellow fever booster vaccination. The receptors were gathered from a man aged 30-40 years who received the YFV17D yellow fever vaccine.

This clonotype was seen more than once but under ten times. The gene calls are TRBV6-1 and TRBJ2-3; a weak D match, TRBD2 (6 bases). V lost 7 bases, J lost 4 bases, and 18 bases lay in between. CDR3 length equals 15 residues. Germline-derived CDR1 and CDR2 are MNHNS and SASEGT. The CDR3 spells CASTRDFTRPDTQYF. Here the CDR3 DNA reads TGTGCCAGCACCCGGGACTTCACCCGGCCAGATACGCAGTATTTT.

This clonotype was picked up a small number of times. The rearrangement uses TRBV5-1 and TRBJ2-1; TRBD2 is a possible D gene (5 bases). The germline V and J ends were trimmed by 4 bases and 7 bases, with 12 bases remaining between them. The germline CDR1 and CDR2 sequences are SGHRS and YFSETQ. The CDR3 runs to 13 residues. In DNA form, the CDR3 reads TGCGCCAGCAGCGAAGGGAGCGAGAATGAGCAGTTCTTC. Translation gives CASSEGSENEQFF.

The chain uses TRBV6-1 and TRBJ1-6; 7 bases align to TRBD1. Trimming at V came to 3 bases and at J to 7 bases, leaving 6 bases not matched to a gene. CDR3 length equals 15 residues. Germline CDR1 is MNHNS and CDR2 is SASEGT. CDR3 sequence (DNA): TGTGCCAGCAGTGATAACAGGGGCCCGAATTCACCCCTCCACTTT. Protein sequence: CASSDNRGPNSPLHF.

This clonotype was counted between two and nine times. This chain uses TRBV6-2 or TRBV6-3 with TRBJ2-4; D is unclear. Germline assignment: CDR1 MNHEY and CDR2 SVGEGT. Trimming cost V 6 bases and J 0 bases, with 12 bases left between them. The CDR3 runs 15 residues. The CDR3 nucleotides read TGTGCCAGCAGCGACGGCCTACTAGCCAAAAACATTCAGTACTTC. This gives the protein CASSDGLLAKNIQYF.

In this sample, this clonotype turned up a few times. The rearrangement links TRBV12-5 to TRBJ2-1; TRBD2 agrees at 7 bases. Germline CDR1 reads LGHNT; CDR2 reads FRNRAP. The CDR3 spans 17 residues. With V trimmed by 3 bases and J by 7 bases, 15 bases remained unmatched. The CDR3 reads CASGFQPGEGLGNEQFF. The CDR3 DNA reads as TGTGCTAGTGGTTTCCAACCCGGGGAGGGCCTGGGGAATGAGCAGTTCTTC. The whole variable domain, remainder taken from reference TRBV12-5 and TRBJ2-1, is DARVTQTPRHKVTEMGQEVTMRCQPILGHNTVFWYRQTMMQGLELLAYFRNRAPLDDSGMPKDRFSAEMPDATLATLKIQPSEPRDSAVYFCASGFQPGEGLGNEQFFGPGTRLTVL.

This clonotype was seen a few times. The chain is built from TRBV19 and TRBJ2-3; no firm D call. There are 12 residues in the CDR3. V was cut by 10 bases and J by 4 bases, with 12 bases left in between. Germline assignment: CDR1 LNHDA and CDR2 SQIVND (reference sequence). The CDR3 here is CATKSRADTQYF. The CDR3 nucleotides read TGTGCCACGAAAAGCCGCGCAGATACGCAGTATTTT.

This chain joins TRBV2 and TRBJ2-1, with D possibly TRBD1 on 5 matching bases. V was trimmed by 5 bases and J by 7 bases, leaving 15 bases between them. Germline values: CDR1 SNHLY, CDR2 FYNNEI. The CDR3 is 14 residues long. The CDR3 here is CASSFDSLGNEQFF. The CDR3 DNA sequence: TGTGCCAGCAGTTTTGACAGCCTGGGGAATGAGCAGTTCTTC.

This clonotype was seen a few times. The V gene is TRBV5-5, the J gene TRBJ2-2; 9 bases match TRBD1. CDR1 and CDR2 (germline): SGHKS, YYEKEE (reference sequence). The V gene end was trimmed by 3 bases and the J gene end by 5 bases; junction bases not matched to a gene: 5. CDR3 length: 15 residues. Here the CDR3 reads CASSWVQGATGELFF. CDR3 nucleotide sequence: TGTGCCAGCAGCTGGGTACAGGGGGCGACCGGGGAGCTGTTTTTT.

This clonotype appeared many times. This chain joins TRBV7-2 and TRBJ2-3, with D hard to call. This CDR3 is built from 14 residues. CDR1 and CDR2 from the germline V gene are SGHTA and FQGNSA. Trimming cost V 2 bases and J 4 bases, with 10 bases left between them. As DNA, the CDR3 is TGTGCCAGCAGCTTATCGGGTGGACCAGATACGCAGTATTTT. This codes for CASSLSGGPDTQYF.

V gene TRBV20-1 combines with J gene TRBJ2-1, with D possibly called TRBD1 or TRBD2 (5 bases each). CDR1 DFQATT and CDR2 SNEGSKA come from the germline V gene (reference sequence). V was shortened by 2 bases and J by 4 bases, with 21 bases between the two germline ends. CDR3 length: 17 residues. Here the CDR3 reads CSARPGGDGYQYNEQFF. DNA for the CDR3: TGCAGTGCTAGACCTGGGGGTGATGGTTATCAATACAATGAGCAGTTCTTC.

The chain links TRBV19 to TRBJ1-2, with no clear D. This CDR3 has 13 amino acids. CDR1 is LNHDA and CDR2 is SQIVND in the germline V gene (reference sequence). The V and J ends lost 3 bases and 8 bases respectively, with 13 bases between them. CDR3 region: CASSISRLGGYTF. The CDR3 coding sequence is TGTGCCAGTAGTATTTCCAGGCTCGGCGGCTACACCTTC. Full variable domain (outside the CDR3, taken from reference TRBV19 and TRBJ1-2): DGGITQSPKYLFRKEGQNVTLSCEQNLNHDAMYWYRQDPGQGLRLIYYSQIVNDFQKGDIAEGYSVSREKKESFPLTVTSAQKNPTAFYLCASSISRLGGYTFGSGTRLTVV.

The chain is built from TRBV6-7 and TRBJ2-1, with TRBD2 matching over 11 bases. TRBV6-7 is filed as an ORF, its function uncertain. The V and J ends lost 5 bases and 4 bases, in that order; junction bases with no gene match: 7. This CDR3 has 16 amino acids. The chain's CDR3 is CASSGNSGRVYNEQFF. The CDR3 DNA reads TGTGCCAGCAGTGGCAATAGCGGGAGGGTTTACAATGAGCAGTTCTTC.